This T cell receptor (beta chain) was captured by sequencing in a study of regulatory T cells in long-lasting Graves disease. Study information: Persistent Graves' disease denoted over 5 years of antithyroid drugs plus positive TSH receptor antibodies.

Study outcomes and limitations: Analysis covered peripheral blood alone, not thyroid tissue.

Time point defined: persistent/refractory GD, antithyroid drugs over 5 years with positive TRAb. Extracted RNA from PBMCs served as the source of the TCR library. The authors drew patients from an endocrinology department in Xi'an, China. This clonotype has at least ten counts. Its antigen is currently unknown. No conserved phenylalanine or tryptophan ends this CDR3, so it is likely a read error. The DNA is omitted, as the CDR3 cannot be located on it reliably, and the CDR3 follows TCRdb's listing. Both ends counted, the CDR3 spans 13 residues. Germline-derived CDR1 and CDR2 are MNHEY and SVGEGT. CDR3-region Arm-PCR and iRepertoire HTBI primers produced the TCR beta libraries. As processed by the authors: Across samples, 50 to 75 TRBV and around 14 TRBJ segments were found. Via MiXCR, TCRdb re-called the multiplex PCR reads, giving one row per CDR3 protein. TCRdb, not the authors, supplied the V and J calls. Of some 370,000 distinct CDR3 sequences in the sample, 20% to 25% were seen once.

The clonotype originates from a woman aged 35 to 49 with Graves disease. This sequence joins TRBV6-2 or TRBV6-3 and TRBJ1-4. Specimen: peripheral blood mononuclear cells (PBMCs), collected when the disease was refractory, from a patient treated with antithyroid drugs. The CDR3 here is CASSLEGWEGRLL.